This TCR beta chain is drawn from a study of shared clonotypes between healthy human individuals. Whole-study findings and limits: Estimated richness was generally greater in naive than memory subsets. Unshared clonotypes carried lower generation probabilities than those common to all four donors.

Clones were read by immunoSEQ multiplex PCR, and TCRdb kept only the in-frame ones, dropping some. Of roughly 680,000 clones listed, 72% were seen once; the top ten hold approximately 2%. Worth noting for this clone: What it binds is unknown.

Sequenced material: memory CD4+ T cells sorted from blood. Regarding subset: CD45RA-negative fraction. The TCR originated in a woman in her 30s in good health.

The CDR3 reads CAVDRVGANVLTF. In DNA form, the CDR3 reads TGTGCCGTGGACAGGGTTGGGGCCAACGTCCTGACTTTC. The chain combines TRBV30 with TRBJ2-6; 8 nucleotides line up with TRBD1. V dropped 8 bases and J dropped 3; count of bases not matched to a gene: 3. CDR3 length equals 13 residues. Looked up from germline, CDR1 is GTSNPN and CDR2 is SVGIG (reference sequence). The variable domain in full, completed from reference TRBV30 and TRBJ2-6, reads SQTIHQWPATLVQPVGSPLSLECTVEGTSNPNLYWYRQAAGRGLQLLFYSVGIGQISSEVPQNLSASRPQDRQFILSSKKLLLSDSGFYLCAVDRVGANVLTFGAGSRLTVL.